Listed below are T cell receptor beta chains from one sample, sequenced in a study of vaccination effects on CD4 cells after COVID-19. The table came from immunoSEQ multiplex PCR; TCRdb's copy has only in-frame clones and leaves some out. The table records about 47,000 clones, 70% of them present only once. No cognate antigen is known for these TCRs. The sequences come from CD4+ T cells from PBMCs cultured without peptide, collected after COVID-19 vaccination. The receptors stem from a human donor who received a COVID-19 vaccine. The CDR3 runs from the conserved cysteine through the conserved F or W. The D gene is left open where the match is weak. Rows may omit the clone size; those that give it use once, few, many or a size class.

D | size | J | V | CDR3 | DNA
TRBD1 | - | TRBJ1-1 | TRBV15 | CATSSTGGTEAFF | TGTGCCACCAGCAGTACAGGGGGCACTGAAGCTTTCTTT
- | - | TRBJ2-7 | TRBV13 | CASSFAHRTVRAYEQYF | TGTGCCAGCAGCTTTGCCCACAGGACAGTTCGGGCCTACGAGCAGTACTTC
- | - | TRBJ2-3 | TRBV7-9 | CASSVSSGVADTQYF | TGTGCCAGCAGCGTATCGTCGGGGGTTGCAGATACGCAGTATTTT
TRBD1 | few | TRBJ1-6 | TRBV25-1 | CASSNQGATRSPLHF | TGTGCCAGCAGCAATCAGGGGGCAACAAGATCACCCCTCCACTTT
TRBD2 | - | TRBJ2-3 | TRBV5-6 | CASSLLAGGQDTQYF | TGTGCCAGCAGCTTATTAGCGGGGGGCCAAGATACGCAGTATTTT
TRBD1 | - | TRBJ2-7 | TRBV29-1 | CSTGQDRGLEQYF | TGCAGCACTGGACAGGACAGGGGGCTTGAGCAGTACTTC
TRBD1 | - | TRBJ2-5 | TRBV11-2 | CASSFLPLRGHETQYF | TGTGCCAGCAGCTTTCTCCCCCTCAGGGGGCACGAGACCCAGTACTTC
TRBD2 | - | TRBJ2-7 | TRBV7-2 | CASSLTGLAGLLGLEQYF | TGTGCCAGCAGCTTAACTGGCCTAGCGGGGCTCCTGGGTCTCGAGCAGTACTTC
TRBD2 | - | TRBJ2-3 | TRBV9 | CASSVGLAEEGWTDTQYF | TGTGCCAGCAGCGTGGGACTAGCGGAAGAGGGATGGACAGATACGCAGTATTTT
TRBD1 | - | TRBJ2-7 | TRBV28 | CASRTSGTGGYEQYF | TGTGCCAGCAGAACTTCCGGGACAGGGGGCTACGAGCAGTACTTC
TRBD1 | once | TRBJ1-4 | TRBV30 | CAWSLPRTGRNEKLFF | TGTGCCTGGAGTCTACCCCGGACAGGCCGTAATGAAAAACTGTTTTTT
- | - | TRBJ2-7 | TRBV7-2 | CASSFNPRQFYEQYF | TGTGCCAGCAGCTTCAACCCACGACAGTTCTACGAGCAGTACTTC
- | - | TRBJ2-5 | TRBV3-1/TRBV3-2 | CASSLRTAQETQYF | TGTGCCAGCAGCCTGAGGACAGCCCAAGAGACCCAGTACTTC
TRBD1 | - | TRBJ1-3 | TRBV2 | CASSTTGHSGNTIYF | TGTGCCAGCAGTACGACAGGGCACTCTGGAAACACCATATATTTT
- | - | TRBJ1-6 | TRBV10-2 | CASRYQASYNSPLHF | TGCGCCAGCAGATACCAGGCCTCCTATAATTCACCCCTCCACTTT
TRBD2 | - | TRBJ2-2 | TRBV7-9 | CASSFETGTSGKSGELFF | TGTGCCAGCAGCTTTGAGACTGGGACTAGCGGAAAATCCGGGGAGCTGTTTTTT
TRBD1 | - | TRBJ2-5 | TRBV5-4 | CASSMDRTGGVGETQYF | TGTGCCAGCAGCATGGACAGGACAGGTGGAGTGGGGGAGACCCAGTACTTC
- | few | TRBJ1-1 | TRBV5-1 | CASSLEQGGAFF | TGCGCCAGCAGCTTGGAACAGGGAGGAGCTTTCTTT
- | few | TRBJ1-1 | TRBV3-1/TRBV3-2 | CASSQDQGRYTEAFF | TGTGCCAGCAGCCAAGATCAGGGAAGGTACACTGAAGCTTTCTTT
TRBD1 | - | TRBJ2-4 | TRBV7-8 | CASSRMDRASSKNIQYF | TGTGCCAGCAGCCGTATGGACAGGGCGTCATCCAAAAACATTCAGTACTTC
- | once | TRBJ1-5 | TRBV6-1 | CASSERLFRDNSNQPQHF | TGTGCCAGCAGTGAACGGTTATTTAGAGATAATAGCAATCAGCCCCAGCATTTT
- | - | TRBJ2-7 | TRBV7-9 | CASSLEAREQYF | TGTGCCAGCAGCTTAGAGGCAAGGGAGCAGTACTTC